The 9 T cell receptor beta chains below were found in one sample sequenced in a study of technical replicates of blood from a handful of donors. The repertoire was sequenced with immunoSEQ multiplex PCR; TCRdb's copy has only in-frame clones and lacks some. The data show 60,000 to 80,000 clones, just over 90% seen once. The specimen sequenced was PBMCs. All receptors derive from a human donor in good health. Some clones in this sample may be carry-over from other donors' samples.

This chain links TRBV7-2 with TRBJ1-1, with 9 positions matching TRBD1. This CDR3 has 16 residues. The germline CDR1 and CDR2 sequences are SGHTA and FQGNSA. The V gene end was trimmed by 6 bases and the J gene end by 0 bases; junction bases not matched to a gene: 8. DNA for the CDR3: TGTGCCAGCAGGGACAGGGGAGGGATGATGAACACTGAAGCTTTCTTT. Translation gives CASRDRGGMMNTEAFF.

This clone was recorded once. The CDR3 region is CSVEELGLRHNEQFF. The CDR3 DNA reads as TGCAGCGTTGAAGAACTAGGACTGAGACACAATGAGCAGTTCTTC. The gene calls are TRBV29-1 and TRBJ2-1, with D possibly TRBD2 on 5 matching bases. The length of the CDR3 is 15 residues. V was cut by 0 bases and J by 5 bases, with 14 bases left in between. In germline, CDR1 is SQVTM, CDR2 ANQGSEA.

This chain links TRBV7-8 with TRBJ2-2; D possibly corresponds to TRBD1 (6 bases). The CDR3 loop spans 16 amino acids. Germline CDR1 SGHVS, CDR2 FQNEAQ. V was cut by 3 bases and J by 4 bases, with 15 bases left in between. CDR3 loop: CASSFPPQGVTGELFF. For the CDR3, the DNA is TGTGCCAGCAGCTTCCCTCCACAGGGTGTCACCGGGGAGCTGTTTTTT.

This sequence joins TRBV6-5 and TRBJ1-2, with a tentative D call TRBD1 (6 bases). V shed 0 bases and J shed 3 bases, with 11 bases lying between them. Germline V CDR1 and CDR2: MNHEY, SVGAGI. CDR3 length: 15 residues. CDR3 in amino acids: CASSYSGASYYGYTF. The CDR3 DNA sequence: TGTGCCAGCAGTTACTCGGGGGCGAGTTACTATGGCTACACCTTC.

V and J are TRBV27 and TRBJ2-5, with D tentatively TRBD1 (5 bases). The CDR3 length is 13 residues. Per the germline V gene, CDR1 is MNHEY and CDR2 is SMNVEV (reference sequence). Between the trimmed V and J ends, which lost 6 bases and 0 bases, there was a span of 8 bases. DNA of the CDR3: TGTGCCAGCAGAAGACAGCACCAAGAGACCCAGTACTTC. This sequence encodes CASRRQHQETQYF.

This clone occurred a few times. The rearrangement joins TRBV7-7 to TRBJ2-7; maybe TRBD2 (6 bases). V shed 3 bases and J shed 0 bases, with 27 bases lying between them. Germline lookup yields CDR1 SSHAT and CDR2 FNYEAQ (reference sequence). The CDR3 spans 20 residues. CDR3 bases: TGTGCCAGCAGCTTTTATAACGGTCTGGGGCTAGCGTACAACTCCTACGAGCAGTACTTC. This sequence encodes CASSFYNGLGLAYNSYEQYF.

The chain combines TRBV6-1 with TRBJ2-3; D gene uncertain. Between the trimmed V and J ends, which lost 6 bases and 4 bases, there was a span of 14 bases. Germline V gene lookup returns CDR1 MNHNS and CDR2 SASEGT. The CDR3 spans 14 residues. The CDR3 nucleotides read TGTGCCAGCAGCGACTGGATGGCGGCAGATACGCAGTATTTT. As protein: CASSDWMAADTQYF.

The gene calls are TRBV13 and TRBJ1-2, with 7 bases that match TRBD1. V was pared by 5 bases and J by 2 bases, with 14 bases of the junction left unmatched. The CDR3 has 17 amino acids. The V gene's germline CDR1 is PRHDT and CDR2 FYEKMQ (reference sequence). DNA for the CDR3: TGTGCCAGCAGCCCCCGACAGGGACGGGCGCTCAACTATGGCTACACCTTC. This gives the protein CASSPRQGRALNYGYTF.

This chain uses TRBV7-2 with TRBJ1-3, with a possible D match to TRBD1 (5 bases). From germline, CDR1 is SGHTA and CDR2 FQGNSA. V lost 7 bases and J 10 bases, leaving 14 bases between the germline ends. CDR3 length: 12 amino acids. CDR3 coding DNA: TGTGCCAGCACCTTGCAGGGAGGAACCATATATTTT. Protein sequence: CASTLQGGTIYF.